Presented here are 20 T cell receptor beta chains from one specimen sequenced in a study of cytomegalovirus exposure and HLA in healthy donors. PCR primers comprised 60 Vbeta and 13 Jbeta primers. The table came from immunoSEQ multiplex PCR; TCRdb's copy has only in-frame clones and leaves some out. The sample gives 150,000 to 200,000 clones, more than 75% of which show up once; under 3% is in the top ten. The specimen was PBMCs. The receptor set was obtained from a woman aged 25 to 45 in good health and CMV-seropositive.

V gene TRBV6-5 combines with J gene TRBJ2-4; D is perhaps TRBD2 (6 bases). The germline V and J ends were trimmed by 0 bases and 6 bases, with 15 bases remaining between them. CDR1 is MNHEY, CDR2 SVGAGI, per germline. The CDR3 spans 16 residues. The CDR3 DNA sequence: TGTGCCAGCAGTTACTCGAACCCCCGGAGGGTAAACATTCAGTACTTC. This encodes CASSYSNPRRVNIQYF.

The CDR3 region has the DNA TGTGCCTGGAGTGTACGTAAGGGGAAGGAAGCTAATGAAAAACTGTTTTTT. Translation: CAWSVRKGKEANEKLFF. The chain couples TRBV30 to TRBJ1-4, with D perhaps matching TRBD1 (5 bases). The CDR3 is made up of 17 amino acids. Trimming removed 0 bases from V and 3 bases from J, with 17 bases in between. Germline V gene sequence: CDR1 GTSNPN, CDR2 SVGIG (reference sequence). The full variable domain, with the rest looked up from reference TRBV30 and TRBJ1-4, is SQTIHQWPATLVQPVGSPLSLECTVEGTSNPNLYWYRQAAGRGLQLLFYSVGIGQISSEVPQNLSASRPQDRQFILSSKKLLLSDSGFYLCAWSVRKGKEANEKLFFGSGTQLSVL.

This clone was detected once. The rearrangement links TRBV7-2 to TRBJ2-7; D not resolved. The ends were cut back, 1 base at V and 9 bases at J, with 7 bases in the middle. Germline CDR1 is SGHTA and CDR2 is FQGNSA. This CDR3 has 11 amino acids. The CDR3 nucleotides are TGTGCCAGCAGCTTAGTTGAGATGCAGTACTTC. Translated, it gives CASSLVEMQYF.

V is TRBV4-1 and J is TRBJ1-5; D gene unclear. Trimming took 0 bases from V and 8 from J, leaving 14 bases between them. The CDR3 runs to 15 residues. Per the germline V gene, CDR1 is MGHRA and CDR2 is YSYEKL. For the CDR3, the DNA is TGCGCCAGCAGCCAAGATCGGGGAGCCCTTAAGCCCCAGCATTTT. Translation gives CASSQDRGALKPQHF.

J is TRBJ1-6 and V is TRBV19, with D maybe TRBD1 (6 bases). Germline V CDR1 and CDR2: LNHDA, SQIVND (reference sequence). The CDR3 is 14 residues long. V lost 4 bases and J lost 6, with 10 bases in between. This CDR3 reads CASSTGAGNSPLHF. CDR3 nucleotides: TGTGCCAGTAGTACAGGGGCCGGTAATTCACCCCTCCACTTT. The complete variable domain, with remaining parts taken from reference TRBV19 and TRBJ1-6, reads DGGITQSPKYLFRKEGQNVTLSCEQNLNHDAMYWYRQDPGQGLRLIYYSQIVNDFQKGDIAEGYSVSREKKESFPLTVTSAQKNPTAFYLCASSTGAGNSPLHFGNGTRLTVT.

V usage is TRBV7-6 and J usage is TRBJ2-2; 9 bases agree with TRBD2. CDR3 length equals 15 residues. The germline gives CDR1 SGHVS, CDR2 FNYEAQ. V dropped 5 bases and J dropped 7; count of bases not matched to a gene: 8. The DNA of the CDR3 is TGTGCCAGCAGCCCCCAGCGGGGGGAGCGCGGGGAGCTGTTTTTT. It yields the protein CASSPQRGERGELFF.

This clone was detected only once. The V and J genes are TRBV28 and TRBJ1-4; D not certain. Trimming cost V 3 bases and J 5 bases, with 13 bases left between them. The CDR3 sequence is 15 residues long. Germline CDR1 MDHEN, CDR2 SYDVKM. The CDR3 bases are TGTGCCAGCAGTTTGGAGGGTCCTAGCAATGAAAAACTGTTTTTT. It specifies CASSLEGPSNEKLFF.

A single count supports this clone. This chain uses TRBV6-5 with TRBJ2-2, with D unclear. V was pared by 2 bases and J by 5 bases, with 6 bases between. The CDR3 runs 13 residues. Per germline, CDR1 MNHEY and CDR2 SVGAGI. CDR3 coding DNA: TGTGCCAGCAGTTACGGCAGGACCGGGGAGCTGTTTTTT. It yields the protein CASSYGRTGELFF.

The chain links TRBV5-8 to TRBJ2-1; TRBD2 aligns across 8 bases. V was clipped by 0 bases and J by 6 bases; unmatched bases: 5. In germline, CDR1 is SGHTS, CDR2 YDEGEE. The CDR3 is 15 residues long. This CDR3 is CASSLGGLVGNEQFF. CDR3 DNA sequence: TGTGCCAGCAGCTTGGGGGGACTAGTCGGCAATGAGCAGTTCTTC.

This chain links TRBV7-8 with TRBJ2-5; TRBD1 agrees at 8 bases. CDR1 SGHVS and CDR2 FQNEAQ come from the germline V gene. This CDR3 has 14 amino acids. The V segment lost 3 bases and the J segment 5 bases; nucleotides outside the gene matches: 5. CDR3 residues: CASSLPGGFETQYF. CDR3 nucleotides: TGTGCCAGCAGCTTGCCAGGGGGCTTCGAGACCCAGTACTTC.

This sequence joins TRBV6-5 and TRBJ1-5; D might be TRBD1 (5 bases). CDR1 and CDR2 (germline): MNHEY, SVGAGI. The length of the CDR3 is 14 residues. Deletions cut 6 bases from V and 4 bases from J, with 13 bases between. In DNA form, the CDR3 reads TGTGCCAGCAGCACACGGACACGGAATCAGCCCCAGCATTTT. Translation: CASSTRTRNQPQHF.

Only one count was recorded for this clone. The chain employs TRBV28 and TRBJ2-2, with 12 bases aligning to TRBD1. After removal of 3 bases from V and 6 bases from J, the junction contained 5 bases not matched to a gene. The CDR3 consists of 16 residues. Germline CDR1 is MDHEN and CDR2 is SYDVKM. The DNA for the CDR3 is TGTGCCAGCAGTTTCCGGGACAGGGGGCCCGCCGGGGAGCTGTTTTTT. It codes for CASSFRDRGPAGELFF. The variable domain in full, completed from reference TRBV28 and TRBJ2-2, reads DVKVTQSSRYLVKRTGEKVFLECVQDMDHENMFWYRQDPGLGLRLIYFSYDVKMKEKGDIPEGYSVSREKKERFSLILESASTNQTSMYLCASSFRDRGPAGELFFGEGSRLTVL.

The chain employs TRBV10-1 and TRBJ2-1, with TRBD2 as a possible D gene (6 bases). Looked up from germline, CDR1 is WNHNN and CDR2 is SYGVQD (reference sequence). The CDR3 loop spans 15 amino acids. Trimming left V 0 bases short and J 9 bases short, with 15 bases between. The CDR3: CASSESGLGYAEQFF. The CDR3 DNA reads TGCGCCAGCAGTGAGTCGGGACTGGGGTATGCTGAGCAGTTCTTC.

The CDR3 protein is CASSLEYRGHYEQYF. In nucleotides, the CDR3 is TGTGCCAGCAGCTTAGAGTACAGGGGCCACTACGAGCAGTACTTC. The chain carries TRBV11-2 and TRBJ2-7; 7 nucleotides match TRBD1. V shed 0 bases and J 3 bases; nucleotides not matched to a gene: 5. This CDR3 comprises 15 residues. Germline V CDR1 and CDR2: SGHAT, FQNNGV.

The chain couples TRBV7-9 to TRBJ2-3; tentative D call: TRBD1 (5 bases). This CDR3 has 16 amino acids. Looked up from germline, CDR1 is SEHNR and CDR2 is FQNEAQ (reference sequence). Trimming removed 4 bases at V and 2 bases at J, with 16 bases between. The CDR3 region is CASSSSLTDSTDTQYF. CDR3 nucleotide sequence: TGTGCCAGCAGCTCTTCACTGACAGACTCCACAGATACGCAGTATTTT. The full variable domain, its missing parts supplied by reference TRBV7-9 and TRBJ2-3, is DTGVSQNPRHKITKRGQNVTFRCDPISEHNRLYWYRQTLGQGPEFLTYFQNEAQLEKSRLLSDRFSAERPKGSFSTLEIQRTEQGDSAMYLCASSSSLTDSTDTQYFGPGTRLTVL.

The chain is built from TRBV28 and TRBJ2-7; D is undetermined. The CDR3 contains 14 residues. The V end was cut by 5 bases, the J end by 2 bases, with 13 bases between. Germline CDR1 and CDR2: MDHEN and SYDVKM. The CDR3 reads CASSARVVPYEQYF. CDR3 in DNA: TGTGCCAGCAGTGCCCGGGTGGTTCCCTACGAGCAGTACTTC.

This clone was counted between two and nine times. CDR3 nucleotides: TGTGCCAGCAGTGAACCTTGGACAGGAACCTCCGAGCAGTACTTC. It encodes CASSEPWTGTSEQYF. This chain uses TRBV6-1 with TRBJ2-7; TRBD1 aligns across 7 bases. Germline V gene sequence: CDR1 MNHNS, CDR2 SASEGT. V shed 2 bases and J 6 bases; nucleotides not matched to a gene: 10. This CDR3 spans 15 amino acids.

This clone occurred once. CDR3 coding DNA: TGTGCCAGCAGCTGGGACAGTAACTATGGCTACACCTTC. Encoded protein: CASSWDSNYGYTF. The V gene is TRBV7-9, the J gene TRBJ1-2; 7 bases agree with TRBD1. Germline loops: CDR1 SEHNR, CDR2 FQNEAQ (reference sequence). Trimming at V came to 4 bases and at J to 1 base, leaving 0 bases not matched to a gene. The CDR3 length is 13 residues.

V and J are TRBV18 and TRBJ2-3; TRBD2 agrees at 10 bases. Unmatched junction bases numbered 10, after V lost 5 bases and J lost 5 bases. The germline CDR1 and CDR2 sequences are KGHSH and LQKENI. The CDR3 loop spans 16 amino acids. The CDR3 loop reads CASSSRAGGPGDTQYF. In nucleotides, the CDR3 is TGTGCCAGCTCATCACGAGCGGGGGGGCCTGGAGATACGCAGTATTTT.

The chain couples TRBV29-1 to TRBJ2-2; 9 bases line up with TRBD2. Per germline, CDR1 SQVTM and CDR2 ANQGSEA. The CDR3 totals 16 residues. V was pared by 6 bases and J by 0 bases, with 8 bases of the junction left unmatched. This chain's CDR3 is CSVGERGDSNTGELFF. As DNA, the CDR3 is TGCAGCGTGGGGGAGCGGGGGGACTCGAACACCGGGGAGCTGTTTTTT.